The rows below give T cell receptor beta chains drawn from one sample of a study of tumor-infiltrating lymphocytes in primary liver carcinoma. A single record per CDR3 protein comes from TCRdb applying MiXCR to the multiplex PCR reads. Among 300,000 to 400,000 distinct CDR3 sequences listed, about 65% were seen once. The sample consisted of peripheral blood. These receptor sequences come from a man aged 40-49 years with primary liver carcinoma and hepatitis B virus infection. The CDR3 runs from the conserved cysteine through the conserved F or W. D genes are given only for firm matches. Clone size is given for some rows only: seen once, a few or many times, or a class if the clone is expanded.

>NA|TRBJ2-7|NA|TRBV12-3/TRBV12-4
TGTGCCAGCAGTCTATGGGCCTCCTCCTACGAGCAGTACTTC
CASSLWASSYEQYF
>few|TRBJ1-1|NA|TRBV4-1
TGCGCCAGCAGCCAAGATGCCGGGAACACTGAAGCTTTCTTT
CASSQDAGNTEAFF
>few|TRBJ2-7|TRBD1|TRBV5-4
TGTGCCAGCAGCTTGGCGGGGACAGGGGATTACGAGCAGTACTTC
CASSLAGTGDYEQYF
>once|TRBJ1-1|NA|TRBV6-5
TGTACCAGCAGATCGGGGGCAGGAGTGGGCACTGAAGCTTTCTTT
CTSRSGAGVGTEAFF
>few|TRBJ2-7|NA|TRBV6-1
TGTGCCAGCAACAAAGGACCGGACAGACACTACGAGCAGTACTTC
CASNKGPDRHYEQYF
>NA|TRBJ2-1|NA|TRBV11-2
TGTGCCAGCAGCTTACCCAGGGTGGATCAAGAGTTCTTC
CASSLPRVDQEFF
>NA|TRBJ2-7|TRBD1|TRBV11-1
TGTACCAGCAGGTCCAGGGGGAGTAACGGCGAGCGGTACTTC
CTSRSRGSNGERYF
>many|TRBJ2-7|NA|TRBV6-5
TGTGCCACCCTGGACTCCTACGAGCAGTACTTC
CATLDSYEQYF
>NA|TRBJ2-7|TRBD2|TRBV14
TGTGCCAGCAGCCGAAACATAGGGACTAGCGGGCTGTACGAGCAGTACTTC
CASSRNIGTSGLYEQYF
>NA|TRBJ2-1|TRBD2|TRBV4-1
TGCGCCAGCAGCCCCGGGACTAGCTTGAGCTCCTACAATGACCAGTTCTTC
CASSPGTSLSSYNDQFF
>NA|TRBJ2-3|NA|TRBV10-1
TGCGCCAGCAATGGACAGTCCAACACAGATACGCAGTATTTT
CASNGQSNTDTQYF
>NA|TRBJ2-3|TRBD2|TRBV11-2
TGTGCCAGCAGCCGGGGACTAGCGGGAGGTCATATCAGTTATACGCAGTATTTT
CASSRGLAGGHISYTQYF
>NA|TRBJ2-7|TRBD2|TRBV10-3
TGTGCCGGCGGACTAGCGGCCAATTCCTACGAGCAGTACTTC
CAGGLAANSYEQYF
>few|TRBJ2-7|TRBD1|TRBV13
TGTGCCAGCAGTCCCTCACAGGGGGCTGGATACGAGCAGTACTTC
CASSPSQGAGYEQYF
>NA|TRBJ2-1|NA|TRBV12-3/TRBV12-4
TGTGCCAACAGTTTAGCGAGTTACAATGAGCAGTTCTTC
CANSLASYNEQFF
>NA|TRBJ2-5|NA|TRBV5-4
TGTGCCAGCAGCCTGGGGCCGGACACAAAAGAGACCCAGTACTTC
CASSLGPDTKETQYF